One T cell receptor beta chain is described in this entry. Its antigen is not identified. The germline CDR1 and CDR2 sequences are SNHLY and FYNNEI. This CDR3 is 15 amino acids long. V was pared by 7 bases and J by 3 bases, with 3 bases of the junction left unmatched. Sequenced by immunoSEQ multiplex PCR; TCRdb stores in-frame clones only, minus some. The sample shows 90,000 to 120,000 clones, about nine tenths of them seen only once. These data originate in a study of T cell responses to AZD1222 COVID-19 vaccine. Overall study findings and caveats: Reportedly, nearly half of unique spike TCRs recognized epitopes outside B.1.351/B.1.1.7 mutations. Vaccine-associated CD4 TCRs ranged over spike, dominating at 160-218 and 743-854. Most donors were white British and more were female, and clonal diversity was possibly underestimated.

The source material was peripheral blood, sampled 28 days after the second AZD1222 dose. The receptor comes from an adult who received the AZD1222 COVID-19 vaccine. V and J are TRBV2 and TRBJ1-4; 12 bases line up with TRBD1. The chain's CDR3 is CASMGQGAANEKLFF. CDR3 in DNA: TGTGCCAGCATGGGACAGGGGGCGGCTAATGAAAAACTGTTTTTT. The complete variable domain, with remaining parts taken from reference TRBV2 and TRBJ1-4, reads EPEVTQTPSHQVTQMGQEVILRCVPISNHLYFYWYRQILGQKVEFLVSFYNNEISEKSEIFDDQFSVERPDGSNFTLKIRSTKLEDSAMYFCASMGQGAANEKLFFGSGTQLSVL.